A single sample is the source of the 6 T cell receptor beta chains below, sequenced in a study of blood T cells in healthy people across ages. A second PCR of about 7 to 12 cycles used a sample-barcoded 5' primer and a J-beta primer mix. TCRdb redid the calling of the 5' RACE reads with MiXCR, one entry per CDR3 protein. The sample consists of more than 1,400,000 distinct CDR3 sequences, approximately 40% of them appearing once. What was sequenced was blood. These receptors were collected from a woman in her late teens or twenties in good health.

This chain joins TRBV18 and TRBJ1-1; D gene ambiguous. Looked up from germline, CDR1 is KGHSH and CDR2 is LQKENI. Trimming took 4 bases from V and 8 from J, leaving 17 bases between them. The CDR3 runs to 14 residues. CDR3 nucleotide sequence: TGTGCCAGCTCACTCGGAGGCCCGGTCGGGGAAGCTTTCTTT. This translates into CASSLGGPVGEAFF.

The chain is built from TRBV3-1 and TRBJ2-3, with TRBD2 matching over 11 bases. The V segment lost 4 bases and the J segment 2 bases; nucleotides outside the gene matches: 2. There are 15 residues in the CDR3. CDR1 and CDR2 from the germline V gene are LGHDT and YNNKEL (reference sequence). DNA of the CDR3: TGTGCCAGCAGCCCTAGCGGGAGGACCACAGATACGCAGTATTTT. Its translation is CASSPSGRTTDTQYF.

Of note for this clonotype: A read error may produce the germline difference seen at one junction end. This rearrangement joins TRBV11-2 to TRBJ1-2; a possible D gene is TRBD1 (6 bases). CDR1 is SGHAT, CDR2 FQNNGV, per germline. This CDR3 comprises 14 residues. The CDR3, as DNA: TGTGCCAGCAGCTTGACGGGGGCGCAGTATGGCCACACCTTC. It is translated as CASSLTGAQYGHTF.

This chain connects TRBV11-2 to TRBJ2-3, with D perhaps matching TRBD1 (7 bases). The CDR3 spans 19 residues. Between the trimmed V and J ends, which lost 5 bases and 4 bases, there was a span of 28 bases. Germline CDR1 is SGHAT and CDR2 is FQNNGV. The DNA of the CDR3 is TGTGCCAGCAGCCCATCCCCCCCCCGACTGGCGGGGACAGCAGATACGCAGTATTTT. Its translation is CASSPSPPRLAGTADTQYF.

The chain combines TRBV19 with TRBJ2-6, with TRBD2 matching 7 bases. The CDR3 covers 18 residues. J was trimmed by 0 bases and V by 5 bases; bases with no gene match: 10. The germline V gene has CDR1 LNHDA and CDR2 SQIVND (reference sequence). CDR3 nucleotide sequence: TGTGCCAGTAGTTCCTCGGGACGGGACTACTCTGGGGCCAACGTCCTGACTTTC. It encodes CASSSSGRDYSGANVLTF.

This chain links TRBV28 with TRBJ2-2; perhaps TRBD1 as D (6 bases). Between the trimmed V and J ends, which lost 4 bases and 3 bases, there was a span of 9 bases. This CDR3 has 14 residues. Germline V gene lookup returns CDR1 MDHEN and CDR2 SYDVKM. The CDR3 nucleotides are TGTGCCAGCAGTTCGCAGGGGTACACCGGGGAGCTGTTTTTT. It yields the protein CASSSQGYTGELFF.